Given below is one TCR beta chain in context. This specimen belongs to a study of T cells of healthy individuals. TCRdb recomputed calls from the 5' RACE reads with MiXCR, one row per CDR3 protein. The sample lists about 100,000 distinct CDR3 sequences; 15% to 20% were seen once. Germline V lookup: CDR1 SGHRS, CDR2 YFSETQ. Losses at the gene ends were 0 bases for V and 0 bases for J; bases not matched to a gene: 9. This CDR3 region has 20 residues. The receptor was isolated from a human donor in good health. J is TRBJ2-1 and V is TRBV5-1; TRBD2 matches at 13 bases. CDR3 bases: TGCGCCAGCAGCTTGGTGGGGGGACTAGCGGGATTGAGCTCCTACAATGAGCAGTTCTTC. Its translation is CASSLVGGLAGLSSYNEQFF.